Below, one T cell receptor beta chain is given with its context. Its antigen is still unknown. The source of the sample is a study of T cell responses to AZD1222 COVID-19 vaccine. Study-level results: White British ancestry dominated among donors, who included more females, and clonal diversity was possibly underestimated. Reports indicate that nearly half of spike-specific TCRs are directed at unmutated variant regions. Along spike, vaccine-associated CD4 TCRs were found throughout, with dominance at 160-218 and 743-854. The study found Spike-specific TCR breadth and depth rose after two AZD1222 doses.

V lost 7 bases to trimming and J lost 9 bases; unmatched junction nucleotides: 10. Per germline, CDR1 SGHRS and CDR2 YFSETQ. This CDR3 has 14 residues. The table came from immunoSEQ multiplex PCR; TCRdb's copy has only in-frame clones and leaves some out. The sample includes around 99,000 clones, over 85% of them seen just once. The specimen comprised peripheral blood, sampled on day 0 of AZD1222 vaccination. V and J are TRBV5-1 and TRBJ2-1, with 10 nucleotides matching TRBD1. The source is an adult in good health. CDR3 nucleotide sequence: TGCGCCAGCCATCTAGGGACAGGGGTTGGTGAGCAGTTCTTC. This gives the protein CASHLGTGVGEQFF.